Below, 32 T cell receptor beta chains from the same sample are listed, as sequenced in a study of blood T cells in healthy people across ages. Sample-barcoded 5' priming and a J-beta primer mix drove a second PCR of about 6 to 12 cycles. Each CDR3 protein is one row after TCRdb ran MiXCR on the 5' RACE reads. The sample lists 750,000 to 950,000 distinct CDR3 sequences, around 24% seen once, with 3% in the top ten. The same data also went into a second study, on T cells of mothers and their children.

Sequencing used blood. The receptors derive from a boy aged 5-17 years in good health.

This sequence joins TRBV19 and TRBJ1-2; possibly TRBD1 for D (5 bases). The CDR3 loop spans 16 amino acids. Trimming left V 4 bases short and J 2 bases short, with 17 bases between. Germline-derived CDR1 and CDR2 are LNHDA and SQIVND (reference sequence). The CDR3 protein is CASSKRLDNWNYGYTF. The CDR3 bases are TGTGCCAGTAGTAAACGGCTGGACAATTGGAACTATGGCTACACCTTC.

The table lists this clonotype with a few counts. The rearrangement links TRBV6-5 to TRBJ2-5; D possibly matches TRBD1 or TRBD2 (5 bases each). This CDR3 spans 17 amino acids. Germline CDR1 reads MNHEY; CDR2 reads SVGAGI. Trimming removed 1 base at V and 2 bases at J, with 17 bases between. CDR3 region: CASSYFHRGVVQETQYF. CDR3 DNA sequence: TGTGCCAGCAGTTACTTCCACCGGGGCGTCGTACAAGAGACCCAGTACTTC.

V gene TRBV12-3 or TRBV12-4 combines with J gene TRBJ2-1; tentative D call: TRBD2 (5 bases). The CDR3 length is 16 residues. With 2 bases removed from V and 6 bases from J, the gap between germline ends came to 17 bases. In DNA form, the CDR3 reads TGTGCCAGCAGTTTAAGTTCTGGAGGCAGCATCAATGAGCAGTTCTTC. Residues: CASSLSSGGSINEQFF.

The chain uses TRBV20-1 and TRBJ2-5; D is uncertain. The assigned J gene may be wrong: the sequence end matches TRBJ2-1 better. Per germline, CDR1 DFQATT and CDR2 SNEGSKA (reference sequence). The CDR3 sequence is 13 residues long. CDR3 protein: CSARKGNSYEQFF. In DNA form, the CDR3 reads TGCAGTGCTAGAAAAGGGAATAGTTATGAGCAGTTCTTC.

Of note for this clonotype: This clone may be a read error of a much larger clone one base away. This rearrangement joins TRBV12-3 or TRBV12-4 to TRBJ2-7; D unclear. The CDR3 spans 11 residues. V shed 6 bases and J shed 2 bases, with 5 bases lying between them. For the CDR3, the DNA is TGTGCCAGCAGATCCGCCTACGAGCAGTACTTC. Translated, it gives CASRSAYEQYF.

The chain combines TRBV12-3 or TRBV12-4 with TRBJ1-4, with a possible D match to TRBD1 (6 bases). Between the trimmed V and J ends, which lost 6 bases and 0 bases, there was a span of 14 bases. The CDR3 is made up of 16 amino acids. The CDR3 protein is CASRESGGATNEKLFF. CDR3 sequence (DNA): TGTGCCAGCAGGGAGTCGGGGGGCGCAACTAATGAAAAACTGTTTTTT.

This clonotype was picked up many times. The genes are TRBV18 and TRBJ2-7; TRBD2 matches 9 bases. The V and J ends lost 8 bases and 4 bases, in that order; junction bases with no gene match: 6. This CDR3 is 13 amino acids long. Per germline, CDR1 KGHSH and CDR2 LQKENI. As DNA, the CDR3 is TGTGCCAGCAGCCGCGGGGGGGGTTACGAGCAGTACTTC. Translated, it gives CASSRGGGYEQYF.

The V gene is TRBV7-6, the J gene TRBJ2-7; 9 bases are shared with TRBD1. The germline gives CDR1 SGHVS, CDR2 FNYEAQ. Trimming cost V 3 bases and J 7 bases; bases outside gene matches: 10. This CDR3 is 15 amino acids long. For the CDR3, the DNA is TGTGCCAGCAGCTTGACCGGGACAGGGAATACGGAGCAGTACTTC. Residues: CASSLTGTGNTEQYF.

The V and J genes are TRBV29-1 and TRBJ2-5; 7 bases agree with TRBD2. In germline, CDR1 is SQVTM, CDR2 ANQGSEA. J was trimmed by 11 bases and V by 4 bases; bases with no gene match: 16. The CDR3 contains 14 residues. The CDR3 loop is CSVGDRRETREQYF. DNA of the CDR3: TGCAGCGTTGGAGATCGGCGGGAGACTCGGGAGCAGTACTTC. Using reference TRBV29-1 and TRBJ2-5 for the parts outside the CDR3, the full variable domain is SAVISQKPSRDICQRGTSLTIQCQVDSQVTMMFWYRQQPGQSLTLIATANQGSEATYESGFVIDKFPISRPNLTFSTLTVSNMSPEDSSIYLCSVGDRRETREQYFGPGTRLLVL.

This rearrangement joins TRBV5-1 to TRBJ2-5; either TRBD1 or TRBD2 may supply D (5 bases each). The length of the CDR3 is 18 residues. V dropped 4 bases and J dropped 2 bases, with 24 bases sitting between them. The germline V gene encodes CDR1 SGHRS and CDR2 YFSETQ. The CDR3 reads CASSRNRGAKILQETQYF. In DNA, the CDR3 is TGCGCCAGCAGCCGGAATCGAGGGGCGAAGATTTTGCAAGAGACCCAGTACTTC.

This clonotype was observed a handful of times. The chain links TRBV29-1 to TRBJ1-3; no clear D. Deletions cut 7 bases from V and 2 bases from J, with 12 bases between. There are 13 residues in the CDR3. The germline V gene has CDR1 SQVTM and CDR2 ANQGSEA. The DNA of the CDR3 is TGCAGCGCGGTCCCGGAGCCTGGAAACACCATATATTTT. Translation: CSAVPEPGNTIYF.

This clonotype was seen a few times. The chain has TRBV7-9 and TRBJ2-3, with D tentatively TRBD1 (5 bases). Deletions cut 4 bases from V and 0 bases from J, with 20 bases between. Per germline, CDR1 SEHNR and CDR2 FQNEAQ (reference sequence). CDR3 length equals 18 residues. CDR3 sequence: CASSSRVGREASTDTQYF. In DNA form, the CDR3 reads TGTGCCAGCAGCTCCCGGGTTGGCAGGGAAGCTAGCACAGATACGCAGTATTTT.

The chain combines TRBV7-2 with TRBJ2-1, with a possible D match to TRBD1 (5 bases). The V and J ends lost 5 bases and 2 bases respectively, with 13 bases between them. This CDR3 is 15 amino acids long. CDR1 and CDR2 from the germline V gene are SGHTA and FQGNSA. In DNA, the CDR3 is TGTGCCAGCAGCCGTAGACAGAGAACCTACAATGAGCAGTTCTTC. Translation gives CASSRRQRTYNEQFF.

CDR3 loop: CASRSTSGNTIYF. CDR3 coding DNA: TGCGCCAGCAGGAGCACCTCTGGAAACACCATATATTTT. The chain combines TRBV10-2 with TRBJ1-3, with unresolved D. Trimming removed 6 bases from V and 0 bases from J, with 6 bases in between. The CDR3 runs 13 residues. Germline CDR1 reads WSHSY; CDR2 reads SAAADI.

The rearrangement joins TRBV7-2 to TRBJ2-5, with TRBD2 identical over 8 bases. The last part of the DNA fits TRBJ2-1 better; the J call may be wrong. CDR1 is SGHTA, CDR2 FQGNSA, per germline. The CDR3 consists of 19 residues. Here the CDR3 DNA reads TGTGCCAGCAGCGCCCACCTAGCGGGCGGGAGCGGCCTACGCAATGAGCAGTTCTTC. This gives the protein CASSAHLAGGSGLRNEQFF.

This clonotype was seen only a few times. In DNA, the CDR3 is TGCAGTGACCTGGACAGTGCTACGGGGACCCAGTACTTC. This gives the protein CSDLDSATGTQYF. The gene calls are TRBV20-1 and TRBJ2-5; TRBD1 is a possible D gene (6 bases). V was trimmed by 7 bases and J by 7 bases, leaving 19 bases between them. CDR3 length equals 13 residues. Germline V CDR1 and CDR2: DFQATT, SNEGSKA (reference sequence).

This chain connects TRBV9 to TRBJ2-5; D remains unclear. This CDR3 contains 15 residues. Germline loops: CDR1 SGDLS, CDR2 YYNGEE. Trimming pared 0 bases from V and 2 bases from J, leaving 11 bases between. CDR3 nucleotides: TGTGCCAGCAGCGTAGGGTCTAGGAAACAAGAGACCCAGTACTTC. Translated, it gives CASSVGSRKQETQYF. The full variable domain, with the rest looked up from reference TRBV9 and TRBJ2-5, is DSGVTQTPKHLITATGQRVTLRCSPRSGDLSVYWYQQSLDQGLQFLIQYYNGEERAKGNILERFSAQQFPDLHSELNLSSLELGDSALYFCASSVGSRKQETQYFGPGTRLLVL.

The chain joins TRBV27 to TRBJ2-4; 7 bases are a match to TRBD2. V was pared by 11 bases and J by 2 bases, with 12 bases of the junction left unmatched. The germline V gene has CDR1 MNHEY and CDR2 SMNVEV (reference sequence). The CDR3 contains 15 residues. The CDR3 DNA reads TGTGCCGCTGGGACCCCGGGACTATCCAAAAACATTCAGTACTTC. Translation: CAAGTPGLSKNIQYF.

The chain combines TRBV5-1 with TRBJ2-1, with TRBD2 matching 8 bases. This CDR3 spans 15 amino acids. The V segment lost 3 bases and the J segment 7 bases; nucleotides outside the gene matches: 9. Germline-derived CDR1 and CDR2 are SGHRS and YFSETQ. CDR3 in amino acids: CASSSSGLAPNEQFF. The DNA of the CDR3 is TGCGCCAGCAGCTCTTCAGGACTAGCCCCTAATGAGCAGTTCTTC.

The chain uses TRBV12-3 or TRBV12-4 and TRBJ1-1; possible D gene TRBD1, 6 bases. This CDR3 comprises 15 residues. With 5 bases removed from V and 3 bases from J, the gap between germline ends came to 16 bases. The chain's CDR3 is CASSLDEGGYTEAFF. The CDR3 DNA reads TGTGCCAGCAGTCTCGACGAGGGGGGTTACACTGAAGCTTTCTTT.

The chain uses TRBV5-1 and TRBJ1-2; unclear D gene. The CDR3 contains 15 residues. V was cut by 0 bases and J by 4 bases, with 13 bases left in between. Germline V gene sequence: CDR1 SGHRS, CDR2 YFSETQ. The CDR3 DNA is TGCGCCAGCAGCTTGGCCGGCGGAGCCCCCTATGGCTACACCTTC. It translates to CASSLAGGAPYGYTF.

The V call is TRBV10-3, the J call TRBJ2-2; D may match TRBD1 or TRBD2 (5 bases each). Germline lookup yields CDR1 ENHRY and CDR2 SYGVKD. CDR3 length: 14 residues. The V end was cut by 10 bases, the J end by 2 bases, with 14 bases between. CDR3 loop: CATLGRFNTGELFF. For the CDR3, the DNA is TGTGCCACTCTGGGACGATTCAACACCGGGGAGCTGTTTTTT.

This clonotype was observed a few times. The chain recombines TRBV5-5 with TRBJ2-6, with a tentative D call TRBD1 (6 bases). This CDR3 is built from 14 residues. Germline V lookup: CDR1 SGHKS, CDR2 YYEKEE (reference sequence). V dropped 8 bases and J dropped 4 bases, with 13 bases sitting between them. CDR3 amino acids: CASSGVSGANVLTF. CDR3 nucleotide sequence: TGTGCCAGTTCAGGGGTGTCCGGGGCCAACGTCCTGACTTTC.

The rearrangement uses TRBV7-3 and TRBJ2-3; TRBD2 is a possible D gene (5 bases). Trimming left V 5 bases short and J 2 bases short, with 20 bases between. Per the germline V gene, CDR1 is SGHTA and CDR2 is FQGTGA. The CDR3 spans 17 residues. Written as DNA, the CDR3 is TGTGCCAGCAGCCACCACCCGGGGATTCTCCCCACAGATACGCAGTATTTT. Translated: CASSHHPGILPTDTQYF.

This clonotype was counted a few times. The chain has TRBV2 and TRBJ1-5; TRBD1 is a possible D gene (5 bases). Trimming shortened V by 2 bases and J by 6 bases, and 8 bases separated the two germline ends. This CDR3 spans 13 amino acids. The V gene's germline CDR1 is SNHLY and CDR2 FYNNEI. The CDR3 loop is CASSEIGAQPQHF. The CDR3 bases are TGTGCCAGCAGTGAAATTGGGGCTCAGCCCCAGCATTTT.

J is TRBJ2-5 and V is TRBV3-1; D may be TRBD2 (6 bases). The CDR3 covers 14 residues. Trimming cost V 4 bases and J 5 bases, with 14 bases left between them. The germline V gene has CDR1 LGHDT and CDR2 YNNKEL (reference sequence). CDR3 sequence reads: CASSPAEGRETQYF. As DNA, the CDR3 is TGTGCCAGCAGCCCGGCGGAGGGTCGGGAGACCCAGTACTTC.

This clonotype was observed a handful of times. In DNA form, the CDR3 reads TGTGCCAGCAGCCCTGGGACGGGTACTACCTCCTATAATTCACCCCTCCACTTT. It yields the protein CASSPGTGTTSYNSPLHF. The chain combines TRBV7-9 with TRBJ1-6; D is possibly TRBD1 (5 bases). Looked up from germline, CDR1 is SEHNR and CDR2 is FQNEAQ (reference sequence). The CDR3 length is 18 residues. The V end lost 5 bases, the J end lost 0 bases, and 17 bases lay between the germline ends.

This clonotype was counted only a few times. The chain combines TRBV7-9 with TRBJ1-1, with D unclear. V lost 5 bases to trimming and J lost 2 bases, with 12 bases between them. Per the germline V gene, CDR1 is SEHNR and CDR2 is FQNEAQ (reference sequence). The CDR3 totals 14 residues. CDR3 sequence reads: CASSLGSPNTEAFF. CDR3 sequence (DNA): TGTGCCAGCAGCCTGGGGTCCCCCAACACTGAAGCTTTCTTT. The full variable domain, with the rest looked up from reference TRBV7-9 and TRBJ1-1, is DTGVSQNPRHKITKRGQNVTFRCDPISEHNRLYWYRQTLGQGPEFLTYFQNEAQLEKSRLLSDRFSAERPKGSFSTLEIQRTEQGDSAMYLCASSLGSPNTEAFFGQGTRLTVV.

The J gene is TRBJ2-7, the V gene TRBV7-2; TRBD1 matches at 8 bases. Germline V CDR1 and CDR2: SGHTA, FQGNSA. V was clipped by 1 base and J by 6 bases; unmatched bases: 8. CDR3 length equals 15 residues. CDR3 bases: TGTGCCAGCAGCTTAGAACTCACAGGGGGGCTCGAGCAGTACTTC. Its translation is CASSLELTGGLEQYF. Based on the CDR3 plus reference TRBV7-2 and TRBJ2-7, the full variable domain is GAGVSQSPSNKVTEKGKDVELRCDPISGHTALYWYRQSLGQGLEFLIYFQGNSAPDKSGLPSDRFSAERTGGSVSTLTIQRTQQEDSAVYLCASSLELTGGLEQYFGPGTRLTVT.

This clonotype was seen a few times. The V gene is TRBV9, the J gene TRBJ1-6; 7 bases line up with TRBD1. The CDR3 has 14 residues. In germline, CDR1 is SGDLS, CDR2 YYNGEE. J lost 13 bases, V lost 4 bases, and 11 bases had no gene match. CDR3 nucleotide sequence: TGTGCCAGCAGCACCCGGACAGGTGTTCCCCCCCTCCACTTT. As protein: CASSTRTGVPPLHF.

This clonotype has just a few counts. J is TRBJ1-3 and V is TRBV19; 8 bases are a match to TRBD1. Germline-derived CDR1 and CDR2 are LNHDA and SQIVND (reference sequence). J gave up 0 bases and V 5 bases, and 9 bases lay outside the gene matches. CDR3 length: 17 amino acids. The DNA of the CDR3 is TGTGCCAGTAGTCCCGGGGACAGGAAATCCTCTGGAAACACCATATATTTT. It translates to CASSPGDRKSSGNTIYF.

The CDR3 region is CASSARTQGSADTQYF. CDR3 nucleotide sequence: TGTGCCAGCAGCGCTCGAACACAGGGTAGCGCAGATACGCAGTATTTT. This chain uses TRBV9 with TRBJ2-3, with D perhaps matching TRBD1 (6 bases). Germline V gene sequence: CDR1 SGDLS, CDR2 YYNGEE. Trimming shortened V by 3 bases and J by 4 bases, and 18 bases separated the two germline ends. The CDR3 is 16 residues long.